Following are 11 T cell receptor beta chains from one sample sequenced in a study of cutaneous CD30+ T cell lymphoproliferative disorder and hepatitis E. The data were produced by immunoSEQ multiplex PCR, yet TCRdb's version contains in-frame clones alone and is incomplete. The sample shows over 950 clones, more than 70% of them seen only once. Sequencing was carried out using skin tissue. These receptors all come from a human donor with a cutaneous T cell lymphoproliferative disorder associated with hepatitis E virus.

This chain joins TRBV4-1 and TRBJ2-7; D remains ambiguous. Germline CDR1 is MGHRA and CDR2 is YSYEKL. The CDR3 runs 13 residues. V was cut by 5 bases and J by 6 bases, with 14 bases left in between. The CDR3 region has the DNA TGCGCCAGCAGCGGGGATACCCGACCCGAGCAGTACTTC. This gives the protein CASSGDTRPEQYF.

The V and J genes are TRBV5-4 and TRBJ1-2, with 8 bases matching TRBD1. This CDR3 region has 13 residues. CDR1 SGHNT and CDR2 YYREEE come from the germline V gene (reference sequence). V gave up 9 bases and J gave up 6 bases; unmatched junction bases: 10. The CDR3 nucleotides read TGTGCCACCAGGACAGGGTGGAAGGATGGCTACACCTTC. Translating gives CATRTGWKDGYTF.

As regards this clone: The junction departs from the called germline gene at one end, perhaps through a read error. At the DNA level, this CDR3 is encoded by other sequences in the same sample as well. The chain recombines TRBV7-9 with TRBJ2-2; the D gene is possibly TRBD2 (6 bases). The germline gives CDR1 SEHNR, CDR2 FQNEAQ (reference sequence). The CDR3 is 16 amino acids. The CDR3 here is CASSTPGLSNTGELFF. In DNA form, the CDR3 reads TGTGCCAGCAGCACCCCGGGACTCTCGAACACCGGGGAACTGTTTTTT.

This chain links TRBV11-3 with TRBJ2-1; no reliable D call. The V gene lost 1 base and the J gene lost 6 bases, with 10 bases spanning the gap. The CDR3 is 14 amino acids. Germline V gives CDR1 SGHNT, CDR2 YENEEA. This chain's CDR3 is CASSLVSVSNEQFF. CDR3 nucleotides: TGTGCCAGCAGCTTAGTTTCTGTCTCCAATGAGCAGTTCTTC.

This chain links TRBV7-5 with TRBJ2-5; the D call TRBD1 from the table was never checked on the DNA. TRBV7-5 is assigned pseudogene status. This CDR3 has 17 residues. For the CDR3, the DNA is TGTGCCAGCAGCCTATTCGGACAGGCAGGGATTCAAGAGACCCAGTACTTC. It is translated as CASSLFGQAGIQETQYF.

The chain combines TRBV28 with TRBJ2-5, with D possibly TRBD2 on 5 matching bases. This CDR3 comprises 13 residues. The germline V gene encodes CDR1 MDHEN and CDR2 SYDVKM. Trimming left V 4 bases short and J 4 bases short, with 10 bases between. CDR3: CASSSRVAETQYF. In DNA, the CDR3 is TGTGCCAGCAGTTCGCGGGTGGCAGAGACCCAGTACTTC.

The chain combines TRBV10-3 with TRBJ2-1; D might be TRBD1 (5 bases). Between the trimmed V and J ends, which lost 2 bases and 8 bases, there was a span of 16 bases. From germline, CDR1 is ENHRY and CDR2 SYGVKD. The CDR3 length is 15 residues. In nucleotides, the CDR3 is TGTGCCATCAGTGAGGGGGCAGGGTCGGACCATGAGCAGTTCTTC. Residues: CAISEGAGSDHEQFF.

The chain carries TRBV7-9 and TRBJ2-5, with D possibly TRBD1 on 5 matching bases. Germline V CDR1 and CDR2: SEHNR, FQNEAQ (reference sequence). V lost 2 bases, J lost 5 bases, and 9 bases lay in between. The CDR3 spans 13 residues. The CDR3 is CASSLRKGETQYF. For the CDR3, the DNA is TGTGCCAGCAGCTTAAGGAAGGGGGAGACCCAGTACTTC.

J is TRBJ2-7 and V is TRBV6-1; D unclear. With 3 bases removed from V and 4 bases from J, the gap between germline ends came to 4 bases. Germline V CDR1 and CDR2: MNHNS, SASEGT. This CDR3 has 11 residues. CDR3 DNA: TGTGCCAGCAGTGAGAGGTACGAGCAGTACTTC. Its translation: CASSERYEQYF.

This clone was seen a single time. The DNA is omitted, as the CDR3 cannot be located on it reliably, and the CDR3 follows TCRdb's listing. The chain is built from TRBV28 and TRBJ1-1; the D call TRBD1 from the table was never checked on the DNA. Termini included, the CDR3 measures 17 amino acids. Germline CDR1 MDHEN, CDR2 SYDVKM. CDR3 loop: CASSSVLGSTGNTEAFF.

In its sample, this clone was seen a few times. This rearrangement joins TRBV6-6 to TRBJ1-2; D not certain. Germline V gene lookup returns CDR1 MNHNY and CDR2 SVGAGI (reference sequence). V was clipped by 6 bases and J by 4 bases, with 9 bases between them. CDR3 length: 12 residues. CDR3: CASSGKAYGYTF. The CDR3 DNA follows: TGTGCCAGCAGCGGAAAGGCCTATGGCTACACCTTC.